Following are 25 T cell receptor beta chains from one sample sequenced in a study of blood T cell repertoires in COVID-19. The data were produced by immunoSEQ multiplex PCR, yet TCRdb's version contains in-frame clones alone and is incomplete. Among 150,000 to 200,000 clones, about 90% were seen once, and the ten largest hold roughly 11%. The sequenced sample was peripheral blood. All receptors derive from a woman aged 55-69 years with COVID-19, enrolled during active disease.

The chain recombines TRBV29-1 with TRBJ1-1, with D maybe TRBD1 (6 bases). The CDR3 is 13 residues long. V dropped 5 bases and J dropped 5 bases, with 15 bases sitting between them. CDR1 is SQVTM, CDR2 ANQGSEA, per germline. In nucleotides, the CDR3 is TGCAGCGTTACACAGGGTTTGGGTACTGAAGCTTTCTTT. Residues: CSVTQGLGTEAFF.

CDR3 nucleotides: TGTGCCAGCAGCCCCCCACAGGGAAGCGGCAATCAGCCCCAGCATTTT. Amino acids: CASSPPQGSGNQPQHF. V usage is TRBV7-2 and J usage is TRBJ1-5, with a possible D match to TRBD1 (6 bases). The CDR3 extends over 16 amino acids. Trimming took 5 bases from V and 2 from J, leaving 16 bases between them. The germline gives CDR1 SGHTA, CDR2 FQGNSA.

The V gene is TRBV14, the J gene TRBJ2-7, with 8 bases lining up with TRBD1. Germline assignment: CDR1 SGHDN and CDR2 FVKESK. J was trimmed by 2 bases and V by 6 bases; bases with no gene match: 18. This CDR3 contains 18 residues. The CDR3: CASSGDRGGRGLTYEQYF. The CDR3 region has the DNA TGTGCCAGCAGTGGAGACAGGGGCGGGCGCGGGTTGACCTACGAGCAGTACTTC.

V gene TRBV4-3 combines with J gene TRBJ1-4; D perhaps matches TRBD1 (6 bases). Deletions cut 4 bases from V and 4 bases from J, with 10 bases between. The CDR3 totals 14 residues. From germline, CDR1 is LGHNA and CDR2 YSLEER. Written as DNA, the CDR3 is TGCGCCAGCAGCCTACAGGGAGTTAATGAAAAACTGTTTTTT. Amino acid sequence: CASSLQGVNEKLFF.

A few counts support this clone. V is TRBV7-2 and J is TRBJ1-2; 10 bases map to TRBD1. J lost 8 bases, V lost 5 bases, and 5 bases had no gene match. Germline assignment: CDR1 SGHTA and CDR2 FQGNSA. This CDR3 has 13 amino acids. Here the CDR3 DNA reads TGTGCCAGCAGCACCGACAGGGGGCACGGCTACACCTTC. Protein product: CASSTDRGHGYTF.

A note on this clone: The same CDR3 arises from other DNA sequences in this sample as well. The CDR3 region has the DNA TGTGCCAGCAGCCCTGACAGGGTTGGCGAGCAGTACTTC. Its translation is CASSPDRVGEQYF. This chain links TRBV12-3 or TRBV12-4 with TRBJ2-7, with TRBD1 matching 7 bases. The CDR3 totals 13 residues. J lost 6 bases, V lost 6 bases, and 8 bases had no gene match.

The chain employs TRBV12-3 or TRBV12-4 and TRBJ2-1, with D tentatively TRBD2 (6 bases). The ends were cut back, 5 bases at V and 12 bases at J, with 17 bases in the middle. The CDR3 consists of 13 residues. Here the CDR3 reads CASSPQGGAGQFF. The CDR3 DNA follows: TGTGCCAGCAGTCCGCAAGGCGGGGCTGGGCAGTTCTTC.

The rearrangement uses TRBV30 and TRBJ1-4; D is undetermined. CDR3 size: 16 residues. Germline loops: CDR1 GTSNPN, CDR2 SVGIG (reference sequence). The V end was cut by 0 bases, the J end by 7 bases, with 18 bases between. The CDR3 bases are TGTGCCTGGAGTGTAATAAGTCCGGGTCCCCTTGAAAAACTGTTTTTT. Protein product: CAWSVISPGPLEKLFF.

The chain combines TRBV24-1 with TRBJ1-1; no clear D. There are 11 residues in the CDR3. CDR1 is KGHDR and CDR2 is SFDVKD in the germline V gene. V was clipped by 8 bases and J by 4 bases, with 7 bases between them. CDR3 sequence: CATKSGTEAFF. CDR3 nucleotides: TGTGCCACCAAATCAGGCACTGAAGCTTTCTTT.

V usage is TRBV12-3 or TRBV12-4 and J usage is TRBJ2-1, with 9 bases fitting TRBD2. V lost 4 bases, J lost 9 bases, and 4 bases stayed unmatched. The CDR3 length is 13 residues. CDR3 DNA: TGTGCCAGCAGTTCCCTAGCGGGGAGTGAGCAGTTCTTC. It yields the protein CASSSLAGSEQFF.

The J gene is TRBJ1-2, the V gene TRBV28; D call uncertain. The CDR3 sequence is 14 residues long. Trimming removed 1 base at V and 2 bases at J, with 8 bases between. Germline CDR1 and CDR2: MDHEN and SYDVKM. The CDR3 DNA reads TGTGCCAGCAGTTTATTACGGGTAAACTATGGCTACACCTTC. It encodes CASSLLRVNYGYTF.

This chain connects TRBV30 to TRBJ1-5, with D tentatively TRBD1 (5 bases). Trimming took 1 base from V and 0 from J, leaving 16 bases between them. The CDR3 runs to 17 residues. Germline assignment: CDR1 GTSNPN and CDR2 SVGIG (reference sequence). Written as DNA, the CDR3 is TGTGCCTGGAGTGAAGGTTCCGGGACTTATAGCAATCAGCCCCAGCATTTT. Translating it yields CAWSEGSGTYSNQPQHF.

The rearrangement joins TRBV19 to TRBJ2-1; 9 bases are a match to TRBD2. The trim removed 7 bases at V and 5 bases at J, leaving 6 bases unmatched. The CDR3 length is 14 residues. Germline CDR1 and CDR2: LNHDA and SQIVND (reference sequence). DNA of the CDR3: TGTGCCAGTATCGGGACTAGCTCTCACAATGAGCAGTTCTTC. Encoded protein: CASIGTSSHNEQFF.

This clone was detected once. This chain uses TRBV7-6 with TRBJ2-2, with TRBD2 identical over 10 bases. Trimming cost V 0 bases and J 2 bases; bases outside gene matches: 15. Germline CDR1 SGHVS, CDR2 FNYEAQ. The CDR3 has 21 amino acids. CDR3 loop: CASSLASGTTRTSGNTGELFF. CDR3 DNA sequence: TGTGCCAGCAGCTTAGCCTCCGGGACAACTAGGACTAGCGGAAACACCGGGGAGCTGTTTTTT.

The J gene is TRBJ2-6, the V gene TRBV28; weak D call: TRBD1 (6 bases). Germline lookup yields CDR1 MDHEN and CDR2 SYDVKM. CDR3 size: 16 residues. Trimming left V 5 bases short and J 1 base short, with 12 bases between. The CDR3 nucleotides read TGTGCCAGCAGTAGTACGGGGACATCTGGGGCCAACGTCCTGACTTTC. It is translated as CASSSTGTSGANVLTF. The variable domain in full, with the rest retrieved from reference TRBV28 and TRBJ2-6, is DVKVTQSSRYLVKRTGEKVFLECVQDMDHENMFWYRQDPGLGLRLIYFSYDVKMKEKGDIPEGYSVSREKKERFSLILESASTNQTSMYLCASSSTGTSGANVLTFGAGSRLTVL.

The rearrangement links TRBV7-8 to TRBJ1-6; no reliable D call. Germline V gene data show CDR1 as SGHVS and CDR2 as FQNEAQ. V was cut by 5 bases and J by 1 base, with 15 bases left in between. The length of the CDR3 is 17 residues. Written as DNA, the CDR3 is TGTGCCAGCAGCGCCTTGGGAGGGATATCCTATAATTCACCCCTCCACTTT. Translating it yields CASSALGGISYNSPLHF.

This chain joins TRBV28 and TRBJ1-5; maybe TRBD1 (5 bases). Per the germline V gene, CDR1 is MDHEN and CDR2 is SYDVKM. The CDR3 has 13 residues. V lost 7 bases and J lost 6, with 13 bases in between. The CDR3 DNA reads TGTGCCAGCACCCGTCGTAGGGGTCAGCCCCAGCATTTT. This codes for CASTRRRGQPQHF.

This chain links TRBV30 with TRBJ2-3; tentatively, D is TRBD1 (6 bases). CDR3 length equals 17 residues. V shed 2 bases and J shed 2 bases, with 20 bases lying between them. Germline values: CDR1 GTSNPN, CDR2 SVGIG (reference sequence). CDR3 protein: CAWSRHVDRSPTDTQYF. The CDR3 bases are TGTGCCTGGAGTCGACACGTTGACAGGAGTCCCACAGATACGCAGTATTTT.

This rearrangement joins TRBV19 to TRBJ1-1; the D is unclear. V was trimmed by 7 bases and J by 4 bases, leaving 16 bases between them. The CDR3 is 14 amino acids. Germline V gives CDR1 LNHDA, CDR2 SQIVND (reference sequence). In DNA form, the CDR3 reads TGTGCCAGTATTCCGGAGGGTGTAGGCACTGAAGCTTTCTTT. Encoded protein: CASIPEGVGTEAFF.

The rearrangement joins TRBV9 to TRBJ2-7; possible D gene TRBD1, 6 bases. Deletions cut 4 bases from V and 3 bases from J, with 11 bases between. Germline lookup yields CDR1 SGDLS and CDR2 YYNGEE. The CDR3 runs 13 residues. Here the CDR3 DNA reads TGTGCCAGCAGCTCTACAGGGTACTACGAGCAGTACTTC. Residues: CASSSTGYYEQYF.

This clone occurred once. The rearrangement links TRBV19 to TRBJ2-4; D gene uncertain. Germline V gene sequence: CDR1 LNHDA, CDR2 SQIVND (reference sequence). Trimming cost V 3 bases and J 6 bases, with 6 bases left between them. This CDR3 is 12 amino acids long. The CDR3 loop is CASSMGSNIQYF. CDR3 nucleotides: TGTGCCAGTAGTATGGGCTCAAACATTCAGTACTTC.

V usage is TRBV7-2 and J usage is TRBJ2-6; TRBD1 might be the D (6 bases). Trimming removed 5 bases from V and 0 bases from J, with 14 bases in between. The CDR3 covers 17 residues. From germline, CDR1 is SGHTA and CDR2 FQGNSA. The CDR3 DNA follows: TGTGCCAGCAGCCTACAGGGATTCCTCTCTGGGGCCAACGTCCTGACTTTC. It encodes CASSLQGFLSGANVLTF. The full variable domain, with the rest looked up from reference TRBV7-2 and TRBJ2-6, is GAGVSQSPSNKVTEKGKDVELRCDPISGHTALYWYRQSLGQGLEFLIYFQGNSAPDKSGLPSDRFSAERTGGSVSTLTIQRTQQEDSAVYLCASSLQGFLSGANVLTFGAGSRLTVL.

The chain has TRBV14 and TRBJ1-2; 10 nucleotides align to TRBD1. The CDR3 contains 15 residues. Trimming removed 4 bases from V and 4 bases from J; junction bases left unmatched: 6. In germline, CDR1 is SGHDN, CDR2 FVKESK. CDR3 sequence: CASSRWDRGVYGYTF. For the CDR3, the DNA is TGTGCCAGCAGCCGCTGGGACAGGGGTGTCTATGGCTACACCTTC.

The genes are TRBV9 and TRBJ2-3; TRBD2 matches at 8 bases. The germline V gene has CDR1 SGDLS and CDR2 YYNGEE. The length of the CDR3 is 14 residues. The trim removed 3 bases at V and 7 bases at J, leaving 7 bases unmatched. CDR3 DNA sequence: TGTGCCAGCAGCGATACCGGGACTAGGTATACGCAGTATTTT. Protein sequence: CASSDTGTRYTQYF.

The chain couples TRBV5-6 to TRBJ2-7, with 8 bases aligning to TRBD2. CDR1 is SGHDT and CDR2 is YYEEEE in the germline V gene. The CDR3 spans 14 residues. V lost 2 bases and J lost 2; bases outside the gene matches: 3. The CDR3 spells CASSFGRGTYEQYF. The CDR3 DNA sequence: TGTGCCAGCAGCTTCGGGAGGGGAACCTACGAGCAGTACTTC.